The 24 T cell receptor beta chains given below trace back to one sample, sequenced in a study of shared clonotypes between healthy human individuals (dated by TCRdb to 2018 to 2020). Library prep was done by the immunoSEQ multiplex PCR assay. Here the immuneACCESS table is served through TCRdb, limited to in-frame sequences with V and J called. Missing clones are a known gap in these copies; in checked studies unresolved V genes cover under half, and the rest lacks a known reason. Counted in this sample were about 2,500,000 clones; about 92% of them appeared once. The ten largest clones take up around 0.15% of the sample. The source material was naive CD4+ T cells sorted from blood. The sample's cell subset or site, from its label and the paper: CD45RA+ positively selected. The receptors shown here come from a man aged 18 to 29 in good health.

This clone was observed a single time. Other DNA sequences in the sample encode the same CDR3. This chain connects TRBV2 to TRBJ1-1, with D possibly being TRBD1 (6 bases). CDR3 length: 14 amino acids. V was shortened by 5 bases and J by 0 bases, with 10 bases between the two germline ends. Germline-derived CDR1 and CDR2 are SNHLY and FYNNEI. The DNA of the CDR3 is TGTGCCAGCAGTATACAGGGTATGAACACTGAAGCTTTCTTT. Residues: CASSIQGMNTEAFF.

As to this clone: Other DNA sequences in the sample encode the same CDR3. The chain joins TRBV5-1 to TRBJ2-1; 11 bases match TRBD2. V lost 5 bases, J lost 4 bases, and 5 bases stayed unmatched. The CDR3 has 15 amino acids. The germline gives CDR1 SGHRS, CDR2 YFSETQ. CDR3 bases: TGCGCCAGCAGTCCCCTAGCGGGGGGTTACAATGAGCAGTTCTTC. Amino acids: CASSPLAGGYNEQFF.

The genes are TRBV18 and TRBJ1-4; D possibly corresponds to TRBD1 (6 bases). The CDR3 totals 13 residues. The germline V gene encodes CDR1 KGHSH and CDR2 LQKENI. V was pared by 4 bases and J by 8 bases, with 11 bases between. The CDR3 is CASSQQGWEKLFF. In DNA, the CDR3 is TGTGCCAGCTCACAACAGGGCTGGGAAAAACTGTTTTTT.

The rearrangement uses TRBV5-1 and TRBJ1-1; the D is unclear. Trimming left V 0 bases short and J 1 base short, with 10 bases between. CDR1 is SGHRS, CDR2 YFSETQ, per germline. CDR3 length equals 15 residues. In DNA form, the CDR3 reads TGCGCCAGCAGCTTGGGACCGAAGCCGAACACTGAAGCTTTCTTT. The encoded protein is CASSLGPKPNTEAFF.

This clone has just a few counts. Other nucleotide sequences in the sample specify the same CDR3. The genes are TRBV30 and TRBJ2-3, with 8 bases identical to TRBD2. With 3 bases clipped from V and 1 base from J, the junction kept 0 bases outside the gene matches. The V gene's germline CDR1 is GTSNPN and CDR2 SVGIG (reference sequence). The CDR3 has 13 residues. The CDR3 protein is CAWRLAGTDTQYF. For the CDR3, the DNA is TGTGCCTGGAGACTAGCGGGCACAGATACGCAGTATTTT.

The chain recombines TRBV27 with TRBJ1-4, with D possibly matching TRBD1 (5 bases). V was shortened by 1 base and J by 8 bases, with 23 bases between the two germline ends. The CDR3 is made up of 18 amino acids. Germline CDR1 and CDR2: MNHEY and SMNVEV (reference sequence). The CDR3 DNA sequence: TGTGCCAGCAGTTTATTAGCGGCTTTTAGGGGAAACAGCGAAAAACTGTTTTTT. It specifies CASSLLAAFRGNSEKLFF.

CDR3 protein: CASSQGGVIYGYTF. The CDR3, as DNA: TGCGCCAGCAGCCAAGGAGGGGTGATCTATGGCTACACCTTC. This chain connects TRBV4-1 to TRBJ1-2; tentative D call: TRBD1 (5 bases). CDR3 length equals 14 residues. Germline V lookup: CDR1 MGHRA, CDR2 YSYEKL. V was trimmed by 1 base and J by 4 bases, leaving 10 bases between them.

This chain uses TRBV6-6 with TRBJ2-7; D might be TRBD1 or TRBD2, each matching 5 bases. The CDR3 spans 15 residues. The germline gives CDR1 MNHNY, CDR2 SVGAGI (reference sequence). With 2 bases removed from V and 3 bases from J, the gap between germline ends came to 14 bases. The CDR3 region is CASSYHGDVYYEQYF. The CDR3 region has the DNA TGTGCCAGCAGTTACCATGGGGACGTATACTACGAGCAGTACTTC.

The chain employs TRBV10-2 and TRBJ2-5; 8 positions agree with TRBD1. CDR1 and CDR2 from the germline V gene are WSHSY and SAAADI. Unmatched junction bases numbered 8, after V lost 6 bases and J lost 5 bases. The CDR3 has 14 residues. The DNA for the CDR3 is TGCGCCAGCAGCCGCGACAGGGGTGGCGAGACCCAGTACTTC. This encodes CASSRDRGGETQYF.

The gene calls are TRBV6-1 and TRBJ2-7; TRBD1 matches at 7 bases. V shed 6 bases, J shed 2 bases, and the junction held 10 bases outside the gene matches. CDR1 and CDR2 from the germline V gene are MNHNS and SASEGT. This CDR3 comprises 15 residues. The CDR3 sequence is CASRKQGSETYEQYF. The DNA of the CDR3 is TGTGCCAGCAGAAAACAGGGGTCTGAGACCTACGAGCAGTACTTC.

The J gene is TRBJ2-7, the V gene TRBV29-1, with 7 bases lining up with TRBD1. The CDR3 extends over 12 amino acids. With 5 bases clipped from V and 4 bases from J, the junction kept 5 bases outside the gene matches. The germline gives CDR1 SQVTM, CDR2 ANQGSEA. The CDR3, as DNA: TGCAGCGTTCATGCAGGGGGATACGAGCAGTACTTC. Protein sequence: CSVHAGGYEQYF.

This chain uses TRBV27 with TRBJ1-1; TRBD1 aligns across 7 bases. Looked up from germline, CDR1 is MNHEY and CDR2 is SMNVEV (reference sequence). V lost 6 bases, J lost 11 bases, and 9 bases stayed unmatched. The CDR3 has 12 amino acids. The CDR3 reads CASRPVTGFAFF. The CDR3 DNA reads TGTGCCAGCAGACCCGTGACAGGGTTTGCTTTCTTT.

About this clone: Distinct nucleotide sequences in the sample also encode this CDR3. The chain combines TRBV5-1 with TRBJ1-1, with TRBD1 matching over 7 bases. J lost 0 bases, V lost 0 bases, and 2 bases had no gene match. The CDR3 totals 15 residues. Per the germline V gene, CDR1 is SGHRS and CDR2 is YFSETQ. CDR3 loop: CASSLDRGMNTEAFF. The CDR3 coding sequence is TGCGCCAGCAGCTTGGACAGGGGTATGAACACTGAAGCTTTCTTT.

The chain carries TRBV6-5 and TRBJ1-2; D is undetermined. The CDR3 spans 12 residues. V dropped 6 bases and J dropped 8 bases, with 13 bases sitting between them. The germline V gene encodes CDR1 MNHEY and CDR2 SVGAGI. The CDR3 DNA follows: TGTGCCAGCAGATTGGGGAAATGGGGCTACACCTTC. This translates into CASRLGKWGYTF.

The V call is TRBV28, the J call TRBJ1-4; D might be TRBD1 (5 bases). CDR1 is MDHEN, CDR2 SYDVKM, per germline. The CDR3 spans 15 residues. V lost 2 bases and J 2 bases, leaving 9 bases between the germline ends. The CDR3 spells CASSLTQGTNEKLFF. CDR3 DNA: TGTGCCAGCAGTTTAACCCAGGGCACTAATGAAAAACTGTTTTTT.

The V and J genes are TRBV6-5 and TRBJ1-4, with a tentative D call TRBD1 (5 bases). The CDR3 has 13 residues. The germline V gene has CDR1 MNHEY and CDR2 SVGAGI. V was clipped by 10 bases and J by 8 bases, with 17 bases between them. Here the CDR3 reads CATQDSRGEKLFF. CDR3 nucleotide sequence: TGTGCCACCCAAGACTCTCGGGGGGAAAAACTGTTTTTT.

As to this clone: One end of the junction is discordant with germline, which a read error may explain. V and J are TRBV19 and TRBJ2-1, with 15 nucleotides matching TRBD2. CDR1 is LNHDA, CDR2 SQIVND, per germline (reference sequence). The CDR3 length is 16 residues. This chain's CDR3 is CTSSTGLAGGRVRQFF. As DNA, the CDR3 is TGTACCAGTAGTACGGGACTAGCGGGAGGCCGTGTTCGGCAGTTCTTC.

The chain links TRBV5-4 to TRBJ2-5; D is ambiguous. The germline V and J ends were trimmed by 4 bases and 0 bases, with 7 bases remaining between them. Germline V gives CDR1 SGHNT, CDR2 YYREEE (reference sequence). This CDR3 has 13 residues. The CDR3 loop reads CASSHLDQETQYF. CDR3 nucleotides: TGTGCCAGCAGCCATCTAGACCAAGAGACCCAGTACTTC.

Details on this clone: One end of the junction fails to match germline, which may point to a read error. Distinct nucleotide sequences in the sample also encode this CDR3. This chain connects TRBV4-3 to TRBJ1-5; no clear D gene. In germline, CDR1 is LGHNA, CDR2 YSLEER. This CDR3 region has 14 residues. CDR3 DNA: TGCGCCAGCAGCCATACTGGTAGCAATCAGCCTCAGCATTTT. Translation gives CASSHTGSNQPQHF.

Concerning this clone: The sample has other DNA sequences that encode this CDR3 too. This chain connects TRBV2 to TRBJ2-5; 7 bases are shared with TRBD1. The CDR3 totals 13 residues. Trimming at V came to 5 bases and at J to 3 bases, leaving 3 bases not matched to a gene. In germline, CDR1 is SNHLY, CDR2 FYNNEI. This CDR3 is CASSRDREETQYF. The CDR3 bases are TGTGCCAGCAGTCGGGACAGAGAAGAGACCCAGTACTTC.

V is TRBV7-2 and J is TRBJ2-1; tentatively, D is TRBD2 (5 bases). The CDR3 length is 16 residues. Germline assignment: CDR1 SGHTA and CDR2 FQGNSA. Trimming left V 0 bases short and J 0 bases short, with 9 bases between. In DNA, the CDR3 is TGTGCCAGCAGCTTAGCACGGCTAGCCTCCTACAATGAGCAGTTCTTC. Translating gives CASSLARLASYNEQFF.

The gene calls are TRBV5-6 and TRBJ2-1; 9 positions match TRBD2. Looked up from germline, CDR1 is SGHDT and CDR2 is YYEEEE. J gave up 0 bases and V 0 bases, and 4 bases lay outside the gene matches. This CDR3 comprises 17 residues. CDR3 loop: CASSLVYSGSSYNEQFF. The CDR3 coding sequence is TGTGCCAGCAGCTTGGTATATAGCGGGAGCTCCTACAATGAGCAGTTCTTC.

A single count supports this clone. The CDR3 loop reads CASSLGRGALGTDTQYF. CDR3 nucleotides: TGTGCCAGCAGCTTGGGACGGGGCGCGCTTGGCACAGATACGCAGTATTTT. This chain connects TRBV5-8 to TRBJ2-3; the D gene could be TRBD1 or TRBD2 (5 bases each). Germline V gene lookup returns CDR1 SGHTS and CDR2 YDEGEE. The CDR3 length is 17 residues. V lost 0 bases to trimming and J lost 1 base, with 15 bases between them.

The chain employs TRBV4-3 and TRBJ1-6; D is undetermined. Germline-derived CDR1 and CDR2 are LGHNA and YSLEER. The germline V and J ends were trimmed by 0 bases and 9 bases, with 15 bases remaining between them. This CDR3 is built from 16 residues. The CDR3, as DNA: TGCGCCAGCAGCCAAGAGACCGGAATCCAAATTTCACCCCTCCACTTT. It encodes CASSQETGIQISPLHF.